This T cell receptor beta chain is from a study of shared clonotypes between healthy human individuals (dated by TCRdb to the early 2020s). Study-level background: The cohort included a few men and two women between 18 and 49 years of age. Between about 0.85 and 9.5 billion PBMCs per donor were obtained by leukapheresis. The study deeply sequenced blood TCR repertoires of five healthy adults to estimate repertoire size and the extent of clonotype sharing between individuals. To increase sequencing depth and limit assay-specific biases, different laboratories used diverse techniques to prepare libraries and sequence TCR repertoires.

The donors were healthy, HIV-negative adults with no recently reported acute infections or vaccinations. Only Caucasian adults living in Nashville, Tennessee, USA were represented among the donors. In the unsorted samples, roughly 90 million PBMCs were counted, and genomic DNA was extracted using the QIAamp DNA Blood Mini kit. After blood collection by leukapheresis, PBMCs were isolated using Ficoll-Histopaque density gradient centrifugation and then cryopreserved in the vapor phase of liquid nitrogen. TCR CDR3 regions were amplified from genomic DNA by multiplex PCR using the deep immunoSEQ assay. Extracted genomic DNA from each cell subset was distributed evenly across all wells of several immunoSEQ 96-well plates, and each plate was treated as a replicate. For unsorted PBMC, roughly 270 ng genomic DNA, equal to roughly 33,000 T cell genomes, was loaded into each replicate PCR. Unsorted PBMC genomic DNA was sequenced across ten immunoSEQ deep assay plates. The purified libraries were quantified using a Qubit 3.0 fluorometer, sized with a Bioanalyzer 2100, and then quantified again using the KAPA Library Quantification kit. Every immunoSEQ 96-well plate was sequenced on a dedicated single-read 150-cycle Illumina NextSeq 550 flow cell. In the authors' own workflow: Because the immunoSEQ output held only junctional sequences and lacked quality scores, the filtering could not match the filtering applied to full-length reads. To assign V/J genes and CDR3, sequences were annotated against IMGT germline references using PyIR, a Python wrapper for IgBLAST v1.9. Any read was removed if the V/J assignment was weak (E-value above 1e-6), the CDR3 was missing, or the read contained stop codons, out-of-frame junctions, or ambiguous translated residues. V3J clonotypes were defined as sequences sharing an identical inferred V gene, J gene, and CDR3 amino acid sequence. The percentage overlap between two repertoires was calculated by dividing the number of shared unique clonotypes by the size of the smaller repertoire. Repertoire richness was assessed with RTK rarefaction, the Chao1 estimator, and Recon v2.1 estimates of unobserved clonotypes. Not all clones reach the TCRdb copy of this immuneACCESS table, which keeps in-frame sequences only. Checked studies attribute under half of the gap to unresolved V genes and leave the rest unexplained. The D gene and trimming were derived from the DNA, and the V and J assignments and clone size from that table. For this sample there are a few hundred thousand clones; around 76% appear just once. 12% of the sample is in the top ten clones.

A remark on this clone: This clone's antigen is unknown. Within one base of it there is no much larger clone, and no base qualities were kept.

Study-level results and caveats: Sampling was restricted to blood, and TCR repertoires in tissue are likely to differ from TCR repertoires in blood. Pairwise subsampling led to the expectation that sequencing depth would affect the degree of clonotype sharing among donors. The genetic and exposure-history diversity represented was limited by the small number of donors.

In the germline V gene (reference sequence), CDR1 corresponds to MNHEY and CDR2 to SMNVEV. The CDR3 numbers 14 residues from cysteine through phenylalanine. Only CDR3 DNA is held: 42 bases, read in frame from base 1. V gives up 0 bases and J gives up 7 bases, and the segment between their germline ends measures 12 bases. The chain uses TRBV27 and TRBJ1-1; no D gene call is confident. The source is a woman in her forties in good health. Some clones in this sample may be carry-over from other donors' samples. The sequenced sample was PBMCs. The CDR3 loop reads CASSLSARAGEAFF. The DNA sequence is TGTGCCAGCAGTTTATCGGCGAGGGCGGGTGAAGCTTTCTTT.